The T cell receptor beta chain under discussion was sequenced for a study of blood T cell repertoires in COVID-19. Generated by immunoSEQ multiplex PCR, the TCRdb table keeps only in-frame clones and is missing some. Counted here are fewer than 200,000 clones, 89% occurring once; the ten biggest clones make up around 1.9%. V lost 6 bases and J lost 5, with 14 bases in between. This CDR3 is built from 13 residues. The chain combines TRBV12-3 or TRBV12-4 with TRBJ2-7; D unclear. Sequencing was done on a sample of peripheral blood. This TCR derives from a man younger than 30 who had recovered from COVID-19. CDR3 DNA: TGTGCCAGCAGCCCGGGTATAGTTCACGAGCAGTACTTC. Its protein is CASSPGIVHEQYF.